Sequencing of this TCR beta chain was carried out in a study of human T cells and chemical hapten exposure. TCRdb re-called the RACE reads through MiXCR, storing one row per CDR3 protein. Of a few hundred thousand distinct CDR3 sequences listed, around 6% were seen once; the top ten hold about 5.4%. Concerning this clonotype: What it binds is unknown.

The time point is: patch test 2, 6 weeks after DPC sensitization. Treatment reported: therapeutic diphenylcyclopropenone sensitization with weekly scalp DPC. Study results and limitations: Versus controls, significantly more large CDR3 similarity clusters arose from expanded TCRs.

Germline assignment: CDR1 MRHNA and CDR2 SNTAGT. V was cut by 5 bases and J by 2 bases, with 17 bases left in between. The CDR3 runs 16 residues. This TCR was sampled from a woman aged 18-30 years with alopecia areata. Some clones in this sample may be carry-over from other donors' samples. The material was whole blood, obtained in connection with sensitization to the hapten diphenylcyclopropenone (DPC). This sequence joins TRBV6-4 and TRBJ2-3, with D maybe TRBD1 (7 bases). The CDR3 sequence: CASSRGPGLNTDTQYF. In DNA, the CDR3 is TGTGCCAGCAGTAGGGGGCCGGGACTGAACACAGATACGCAGTATTTT.